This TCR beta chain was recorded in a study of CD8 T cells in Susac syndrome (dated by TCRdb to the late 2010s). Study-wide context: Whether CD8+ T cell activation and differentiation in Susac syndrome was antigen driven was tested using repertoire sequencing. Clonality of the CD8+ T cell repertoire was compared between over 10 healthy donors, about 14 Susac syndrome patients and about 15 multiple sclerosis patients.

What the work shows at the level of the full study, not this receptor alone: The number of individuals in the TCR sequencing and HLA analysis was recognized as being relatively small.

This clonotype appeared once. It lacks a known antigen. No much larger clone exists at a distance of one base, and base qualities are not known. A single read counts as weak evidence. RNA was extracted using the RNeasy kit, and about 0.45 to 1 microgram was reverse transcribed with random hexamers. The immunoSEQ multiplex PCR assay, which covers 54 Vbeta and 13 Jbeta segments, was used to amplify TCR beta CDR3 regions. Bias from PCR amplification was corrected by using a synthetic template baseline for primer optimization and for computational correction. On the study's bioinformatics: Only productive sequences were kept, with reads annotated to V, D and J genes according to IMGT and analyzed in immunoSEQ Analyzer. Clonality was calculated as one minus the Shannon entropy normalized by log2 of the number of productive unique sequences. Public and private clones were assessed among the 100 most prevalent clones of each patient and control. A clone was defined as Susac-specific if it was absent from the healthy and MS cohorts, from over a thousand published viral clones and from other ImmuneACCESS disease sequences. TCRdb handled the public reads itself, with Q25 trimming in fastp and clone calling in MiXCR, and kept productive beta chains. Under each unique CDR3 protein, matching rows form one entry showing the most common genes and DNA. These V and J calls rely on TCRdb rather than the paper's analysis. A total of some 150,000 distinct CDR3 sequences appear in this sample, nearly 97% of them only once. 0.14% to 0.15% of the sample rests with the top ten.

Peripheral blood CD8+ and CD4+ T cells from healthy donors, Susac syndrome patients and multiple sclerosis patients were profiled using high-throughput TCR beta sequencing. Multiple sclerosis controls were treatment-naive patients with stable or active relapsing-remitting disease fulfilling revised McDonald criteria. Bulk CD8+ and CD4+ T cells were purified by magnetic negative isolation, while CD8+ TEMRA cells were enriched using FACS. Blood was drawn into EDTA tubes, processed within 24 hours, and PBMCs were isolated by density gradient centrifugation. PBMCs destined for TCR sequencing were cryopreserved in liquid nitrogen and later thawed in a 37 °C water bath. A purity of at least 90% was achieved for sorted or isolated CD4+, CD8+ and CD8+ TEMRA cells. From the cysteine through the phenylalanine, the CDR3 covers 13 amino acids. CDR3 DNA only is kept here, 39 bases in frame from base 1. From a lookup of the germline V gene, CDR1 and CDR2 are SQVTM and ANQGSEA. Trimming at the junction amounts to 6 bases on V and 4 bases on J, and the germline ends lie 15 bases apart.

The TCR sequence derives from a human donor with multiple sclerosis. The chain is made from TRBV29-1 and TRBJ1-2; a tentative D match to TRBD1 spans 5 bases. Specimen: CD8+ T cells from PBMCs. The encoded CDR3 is CSVTGDGFYGYTF. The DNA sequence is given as TGCAGCGTAACCGGGGACGGATTCTATGGCTACACCTTC.